This T cell receptor (beta chain) was sequenced in a study of T-cell memory formation after mild COVID-19. CDR1 SGHKS and CDR2 YYEKEE come from the germline V gene (reference sequence). Trimming shortened V by 3 bases and J by 2 bases, and 9 bases separated the two germline ends. The CDR3 runs to 13 residues. Whole-study results and caveats: Pre-infection memory showed some responding clones, and this suggested that cross-reactive memory joined. Among CD4+ contracting clones, most were CM and EM, and CD8+ ones EMRA.

For this clonotype: As yet, its antigen is unknown.

MiXCR, applied by TCRdb to the 5' RACE reads, yields one record per CDR3 protein. Here the sample spans around 400,000 distinct CDR3 sequences, 20% to 25% being singletons. The source of this sequence is an adult woman who had mild COVID-19 (a few samples of this study predate the infection). Cell type and time point are not known. Sequenced material: PBMCs or a T cell subset sorted from them (not recorded which). The chain recombines TRBV5-5 with TRBJ2-7; no definite D call. The CDR3 nucleotides read TGTGCCAGCAGCTGGGTACCCACCTACGAGCAGTACTTC. Its translation is CASSWVPTYEQYF. Full variable domain (outside the CDR3, taken from reference TRBV5-5 and TRBJ2-7): DAGVTQSPTHLIKTRGQQVTLRCSPISGHKSVSWYQQVLGQGPQFIFQYYEKEERGRGNFPDRFSARQFPNYSSELNVNALLLGDSALYLCASSWVPTYEQYFGPGTRLTVT.